This T cell receptor (beta chain) is drawn from a study of cytomegalovirus exposure and HLA in healthy donors. Looking at the study overall: The 90 to 150 validation repertoires used the same platform as the 650 to 850 first-cohort repertoires, a later analysis reported.

Study-wide results and limits: It was confirmed in vitro that three of the CMV-associated chains were specific for CMV antigens.

The assay was immunoSEQ multiplex PCR, and TCRdb's table has in-frame clones only and misses some. Of about 400,000 clones listed, around 86% are singletons. Among the 120 subjects of the validation cohort, separate from the 666-subject first cohort, were the donors. A word on this clone: Its antigen is still unknown.

The sample was PBMCs. This sequence was found in a woman between 18 and 29 years old in good health and CMV-seronegative.

CDR3 protein: CASSQPWGGRASHEQFF. DNA for the CDR3: TGCGCCAGCAGCCAGCCCTGGGGCGGGAGGGCGAGCCATGAGCAGTTCTTC. The chain uses TRBV4-1 and TRBJ2-1; 9 nucleotides match TRBD2. CDR1 and CDR2 from the germline V gene are MGHRA and YSYEKL. This CDR3 region has 17 residues. Trimming cost V 3 bases and J 8 bases; bases outside gene matches: 14.